Listed here are 20 T cell receptor beta chains from one sample, sequenced in a study of T cell changes during pregnancy in multiple sclerosis. Clones were read by immunoSEQ multiplex PCR, and TCRdb kept only the in-frame ones, dropping some. The sample has about 32,000 clones, 89% seen once. The sequenced sample was CD8+ T cells from peripheral blood mononuclear cells, obtained in the second trimester of pregnancy. These receptors were collected from a female donor with multiple sclerosis, enrolled in a pregnancy study.

The chain has TRBV19 and TRBJ2-1; D unclear. Trimming removed 5 bases from V and 7 bases from J, with 12 bases in between. The germline V gene has CDR1 LNHDA and CDR2 SQIVND (reference sequence). The CDR3 is 13 amino acids. CDR3 sequence: CASSLMSRNEQFF. The DNA of the CDR3 is TGTGCCAGTAGTCTGATGTCCCGGAATGAGCAGTTCTTC.

The chain employs TRBV7-6 and TRBJ2-3; TRBD2 matches at 12 bases. The CDR3 covers 15 residues. Germline-derived CDR1 and CDR2 are SGHVS and FNYEAQ. V shed 5 bases, J shed 4 bases, and the junction held 4 bases outside the gene matches. The CDR3 region has the DNA TGTGCCAGCAGCCTGAGGACTAGCGGGGCAGATACGCAGTATTTT. This sequence encodes CASSLRTSGADTQYF.

The chain joins TRBV9 to TRBJ1-1, with 7 bases identical to TRBD1. The V gene's germline CDR1 is SGDLS and CDR2 YYNGEE. J gave up 4 bases and V 3 bases, and 3 bases lay outside the gene matches. The CDR3 is 13 residues long. CDR3 region: CASSGAGGTEAFF. In DNA form, the CDR3 reads TGTGCCAGCAGCGGAGCAGGGGGCACTGAAGCTTTCTTT. Full variable domain (missing parts from reference TRBV9 and TRBJ1-1): DSGVTQTPKHLITATGQRVTLRCSPRSGDLSVYWYQQSLDQGLQFLIQYYNGEERAKGNILERFSAQQFPDLHSELNLSSLELGDSALYFCASSGAGGTEAFFGQGTRLTVV.

The chain uses TRBV27 and TRBJ1-2, with 9 bases aligning to TRBD1. V lost 5 bases and J lost 6; bases outside the gene matches: 10. Germline V gene lookup returns CDR1 MNHEY and CDR2 SMNVEV (reference sequence). This CDR3 has 15 amino acids. DNA of the CDR3: TGTGCCAGCAGTCGATCACTCGGGACAGGGCATGGCTACACCTTC. This codes for CASSRSLGTGHGYTF.

The V gene is TRBV9, the J gene TRBJ1-2; D is unresolved. In germline, CDR1 is SGDLS, CDR2 YYNGEE. Trimming took 0 bases from V and 1 from J, leaving 10 bases between them. The length of the CDR3 is 15 residues. The CDR3 protein is CASSVARGNNYGYTF. The CDR3 bases are TGTGCCAGCAGCGTAGCGAGAGGGAATAACTATGGCTACACCTTC.

This chain connects TRBV4-2 to TRBJ2-1; 8 bases are shared with TRBD2. The CDR3 sequence is 15 residues long. The germline V gene encodes CDR1 LGHNA and CDR2 YNFKEQ. Trimming took 4 bases from V and 7 from J; bases not matched to a gene: 9. The CDR3 DNA is TGTGCCAGCAGCCCAAGGCGAGCGGGAGAGAATGAGCAGTTCTTC. Residues: CASSPRRAGENEQFF.

This rearrangement joins TRBV5-5 to TRBJ2-7, with 11 bases fitting TRBD1. The CDR3 contains 16 residues. Germline CDR1 SGHKS, CDR2 YYEKEE (reference sequence). V lost 4 bases, J lost 0 bases, and 6 bases stayed unmatched. The CDR3 region is CASSIRGQGGSYEQYF. The CDR3, as DNA: TGTGCCAGCAGCATCCGGGGACAGGGGGGCTCCTACGAGCAGTACTTC.

The chain links TRBV9 to TRBJ2-7, with 8 bases aligning to TRBD2. The CDR3 is made up of 16 amino acids. Germline-derived CDR1 and CDR2 are SGDLS and YYNGEE. V lost 0 bases and J lost 4; bases outside the gene matches: 9. CDR3 nucleotides: TGTGCCAGCAGCGTAGAGGGTGCGGGAGGATTGTACGAGCAGTACTTC. Its protein product is CASSVEGAGGLYEQYF.

CDR3 protein: CASSAVSGGYRNEQFF. CDR3 nucleotide sequence: TGTGCCAGCAGCGCGGTGTCGGGGGGCTACCGGAATGAGCAGTTCTTC. The V and J genes are TRBV5-4 and TRBJ2-1; a possible D gene is TRBD2 (7 bases). Germline V gives CDR1 SGHNT, CDR2 YYREEE (reference sequence). There are 16 residues in the CDR3. Trimming took off 4 bases at V and 7 bases at J, with 21 bases between the two ends. Looking up the rest from reference TRBV5-4 and TRBJ2-1 gives the full variable domain: ETGVTQSPTHLIKTRGQQVTLRCSSQSGHNTVSWYQQALGQGPQFIFQYYREEENGRGNFPPRFSGLQFPNYSSELNVNALELDDSALYLCASSAVSGGYRNEQFFGPGTRLTVL.

The gene calls are TRBV14 and TRBJ2-1, with 8 bases matching TRBD1. Trimming at V came to 3 bases and at J to 7 bases, leaving 11 bases not matched to a gene. Germline V gene sequence: CDR1 SGHDN, CDR2 FVKESK. This CDR3 spans 16 amino acids. The DNA for the CDR3 is TGTGCCAGCAGCCACTTCCGGGACAGGAGAATGAATGAGCAGTTCTTC. Its protein product is CASSHFRDRRMNEQFF.

This sequence joins TRBV4-1 and TRBJ2-1; D may be TRBD2 (5 bases). CDR3 length: 14 residues. Trimming cost V 8 bases and J 3 bases, with 14 bases left between them. Germline CDR1 is MGHRA and CDR2 is YSYEKL. CDR3: CASRWRADYNEQFF. The CDR3 DNA reads as TGCGCCAGCCGGTGGCGGGCGGACTACAATGAGCAGTTCTTC.

This clone was seen once. The chain joins TRBV19 to TRBJ1-5, with D maybe TRBD1 (6 bases). This CDR3 spans 14 amino acids. Germline CDR1 reads LNHDA; CDR2 reads SQIVND (reference sequence). Trimming took 3 bases from V and 4 from J, leaving 10 bases between them. The DNA of the CDR3 is TGTGCCAGTAGTATGGGACACAAGAATCAGCCCCAGCATTTT. Translation: CASSMGHKNQPQHF.

This chain joins TRBV28 and TRBJ2-7; D remains ambiguous. V gave up 2 bases and J gave up 3 bases, with 5 bases separating them. CDR3 size: 12 residues. CDR1 and CDR2 from the germline V gene are MDHEN and SYDVKM. Here the CDR3 reads CASSLNYYEQYF. For the CDR3, the DNA is TGTGCCAGCAGTTTAAATTACTACGAGCAGTACTTC.

The chain uses TRBV6-1 and TRBJ2-3; 8 bases map to TRBD2. The CDR3 loop spans 16 amino acids. J lost 1 base, V lost 3 bases, and 6 bases had no gene match. The germline V gene encodes CDR1 MNHNS and CDR2 SASEGT. The CDR3 here is CASSDFGGGRTDTQYF. In DNA form, the CDR3 reads TGTGCCAGCAGTGACTTCGGGGGGGGCCGCACAGATACGCAGTATTTT.

The chain uses TRBV14 and TRBJ1-2; D may be TRBD1 (5 bases). The CDR3 sequence is 13 residues long. Germline lookup yields CDR1 SGHDN and CDR2 FVKESK. V was pared by 1 base and J by 8 bases, with 11 bases between. CDR3 bases: TGTGCCAGCAGCCAAGTTCCAGGGATAGGCTACACCTTC. Amino acid sequence: CASSQVPGIGYTF.

The J gene is TRBJ1-5, the V gene TRBV4-1; 7 nucleotides align to TRBD1. Per the germline V gene, CDR1 is MGHRA and CDR2 is YSYEKL. After removal of 3 bases from V and 4 bases from J, the junction contained 9 bases not matched to a gene. CDR3 size: 16 residues. The CDR3 sequence: CASSHAQTGLNQPQHF. Here the CDR3 DNA reads TGCGCCAGCAGCCACGCGCAGACAGGGTTAAATCAGCCCCAGCATTTT.

V is TRBV9 and J is TRBJ2-7, with 13 nucleotides matching TRBD2. Germline assignment: CDR1 SGDLS and CDR2 YYNGEE. There are 17 residues in the CDR3. After removal of 4 bases from V and 4 bases from J, the junction contained 11 bases not matched to a gene. CDR3 region: CASSSPSGTSGKYEQYF. In DNA form, the CDR3 reads TGTGCCAGCAGCTCACCCAGCGGGACTAGCGGGAAGTACGAGCAGTACTTC.

This sequence joins TRBV18 and TRBJ1-2; 8 bases are a match to TRBD1. Germline CDR1 reads KGHSH; CDR2 reads LQKENI. The CDR3 is 14 amino acids. V lost 6 bases to trimming and J lost 4 bases; unmatched junction nucleotides: 7. The CDR3 DNA follows: TGTGCCAGCTCCCAAGGACAGGGCGTCTATGGCTACACCTTC. Protein sequence: CASSQGQGVYGYTF.

The V and J genes are TRBV9 and TRBJ2-2; no firm D call. Germline V lookup: CDR1 SGDLS, CDR2 YYNGEE. The CDR3 consists of 12 residues. V was shortened by 5 bases and J by 6 bases, with 8 bases between the two germline ends. The CDR3 loop is CASRARAGELFF. DNA of the CDR3: TGTGCCAGCAGGGCCCGGGCCGGGGAGCTGTTTTTT.

The genes are TRBV6-1 and TRBJ1-6; 8 positions match TRBD1. Germline CDR1 is MNHNS and CDR2 is SASEGT. This CDR3 is 15 amino acids long. V lost 7 bases, J lost 1 base, and 3 bases stayed unmatched. The CDR3 bases are TGTGCCAGCACGGACAGGGATTCCTATAATTCACCCCTCCACTTT. Translation gives CASTDRDSYNSPLHF.